This T cell receptor beta chain was sequenced during a study of cytomegalovirus exposure and HLA in healthy donors. Overall study context: The study's early data release held roughly 91 million unique TCRs from HLA-typed donors. Study results and caveats: Across donors, sequencing depth was assumed by presence/absence analyses to be roughly uniform. Later, TCR association rates were found to vary by HLA locus, highest for DRB1 and lowest for HLA-C.

PCR was performed using 60 Vbeta and 13 Jbeta primers. Generated by immunoSEQ multiplex PCR, the TCRdb table keeps only in-frame clones and is missing some. The data show approximately 190,000 clones, with around 82% seen just once and approximately 14% held by the top ten. On this clone: As yet, its antigen is unknown.

There are 15 residues in the CDR3. In germline, CDR1 is SGHNT, CDR2 YENEEA. Trimming cost V 7 bases and J 3 bases; bases outside gene matches: 6. The chain joins TRBV11-3 to TRBJ2-2, with 9 positions matching TRBD2. Material: PBMCs. The origin of this receptor is a woman aged 25 to 45 in good health and CMV-seropositive. The CDR3 here is CASTTVAGDTGELFF. In nucleotides, the CDR3 is TGTGCCAGCACCACGGTAGCGGGGGACACCGGGGAGCTGTTTTTT.